These 29 T cell receptor beta chains originate from one sample sequenced in a study of CXCR3-negative and CXCR3-positive naive CD8 T cells. 5' RACE that incorporated UMI labels was used to prepare the TRB cDNA libraries. No DNA is given; TCRdb re-called the 5' RACE reads and lists each CDR3 protein once. The sample holds approximately 37,000 distinct CDR3 sequences. The sequencing sample was made of memory CD8+ T cells from blood. These receptors originate from a human donor in good health. Some clones in this sample may be carry-over from other donors' samples.

The chain uses TRBV12-3 or TRBV12-4 and TRBJ2-1. This CDR3 spans 12 amino acids. The CDR3 loop reads CASSWNYNEQFF.

This sequence joins TRBV20-1 and TRBJ2-1; TCRdb names TRBD2, which stays unverified in the absence of DNA. The CDR3 extends over 15 amino acids. The V gene's germline CDR1 is DFQATT and CDR2 SNEGSKA (reference sequence). The CDR3 protein is CSASETSGGANEQFF.

The chain links TRBV29-1 to TRBJ1-5. The CDR3 length is 13 residues. The germline CDR1 and CDR2 sequences are SQVTM and ANQGSEA. CDR3 amino acids: CSVEGEGNQPQHF.

CDR3 amino acids: CSARGTWSSYEQYF. The J gene is TRBJ2-7, the V gene TRBV20-1; TCRdb gives TRBD1 as the D gene, but with no DNA this cannot be confirmed. CDR3 length: 14 residues. Germline CDR1 is DFQATT and CDR2 is SNEGSKA (reference sequence).

The rearrangement joins TRBV5-6 to TRBJ2-5; the TCRdb D gene call, TRBD1, has no DNA to confirm it. The CDR3 length is 15 residues. Germline V CDR1 and CDR2: SGHDT, YYEEEE. CDR3 region: CASSRTGGSKEAQYF.

This sequence joins TRBV7-6 and TRBJ2-3. Germline CDR1 reads SGHVS; CDR2 reads FNYEAQ. The CDR3 runs 13 residues. The CDR3: CASSQQSTDTQYF.

The rearrangement links TRBV3-1 to TRBJ1-1; as DNA is missing, the TRBD1 call by TCRdb cannot be tested. The germline CDR1 and CDR2 sequences are LGHDT and YNNKEL (reference sequence). The CDR3 is made up of 16 amino acids. CDR3 region: CASSQDPGQRNTEAFF.

This clonotype registers medium-sized by frequency. The rearrangement joins TRBV6-1 to TRBJ2-5; with no DNA, the TCRdb D assignment of TRBD1 cannot be verified. Germline V gene data show CDR1 as MNHNS and CDR2 as SASEGT. CDR3 length: 14 residues. CDR3 residues: CASSDRYPPETQYF.

This chain joins TRBV6-4 and TRBJ2-6. The CDR3 extends over 15 amino acids. The germline gives CDR1 MRHNA, CDR2 SNTAGT. The CDR3 protein is CASSEDPDRANVLTF.

The rearrangement joins TRBV27 to TRBJ2-7; the D gene TCRdb calls, TRBD2, cannot be checked with no DNA. The CDR3 totals 12 residues. The V gene's germline CDR1 is MNHEY and CDR2 SMNVEV (reference sequence). The CDR3 here is CASSPPWGEQYF.

The chain has TRBV7-9 and TRBJ2-7; no DNA is available, so the TRBD1 call from TCRdb remains unchecked. The CDR3 has 15 amino acids. Germline V gene data show CDR1 as SEHNR and CDR2 as FQNEAQ (reference sequence). The CDR3 region is CASSPRTGTQREQYF. Supplemented by reference TRBV7-9 and TRBJ2-7, the full variable domain reads DTGVSQNPRHKITKRGQNVTFRCDPISEHNRLYWYRQTLGQGPEFLTYFQNEAQLEKSRLLSDRFSAERPKGSFSTLEIQRTEQGDSAMYLCASSPRTGTQREQYFGPGTRLTVT.

V is TRBV20-1 and J is TRBJ2-5; TCRdb picks TRBD1, but there is no DNA to check that call. The CDR3 is made up of 14 amino acids. The germline V gene encodes CDR1 DFQATT and CDR2 SNEGSKA (reference sequence). Here the CDR3 reads CSASTGDAQETQYF.

The J gene is TRBJ1-5, the V gene TRBV6-2 or TRBV6-3; TCRdb outputs TRBD1, but without DNA this stays unchecked. The CDR3 contains 14 residues. The germline V gene encodes CDR1 MNHEY and CDR2 SVGEGT. CDR3: CASSDRGSNQPQHF.

V and J are TRBV25-1 and TRBJ1-1; lacking DNA, the TRBD1 call made by TCRdb goes unchecked. The CDR3 is made up of 19 amino acids. The V gene's germline CDR1 is MGHDK and CDR2 SYGVNS. The CDR3: CASSGRDRGSGARNTEAFF. The full variable domain, with the rest looked up from reference TRBV25-1 and TRBJ1-1, is EADIYQTPRYLVIGTGKKITLECSQTMGHDKMYWYQQDPGMELHLIHYSYGVNSTEKGDLSSESTVSRIRTEHFPLTLESARPSHTSQYLCASSGRDRGSGARNTEAFFGQGTRLTVV.

V usage is TRBV27 and J usage is TRBJ1-4. Germline-derived CDR1 and CDR2 are MNHEY and SMNVEV (reference sequence). The CDR3 consists of 11 residues. CDR3 sequence: CASSFGEKLFF.

Considering frequency, this clonotype is medium-sized. This rearrangement joins TRBV25-1 to TRBJ2-2; no DNA is available, so the TRBD1 call from TCRdb remains unchecked. CDR3 size: 14 residues. Germline V gene lookup returns CDR1 MGHDK and CDR2 SYGVNS. CDR3 protein: CASSELGGSGELFF.

The genes are TRBV15 and TRBJ2-3; TCRdb lists TRBD2, though no DNA is available to test this call. Germline CDR1 LNHNV, CDR2 YYDKDF (reference sequence). The CDR3 has 16 amino acids. CDR3 sequence: CATSRDQAGTSYTQYF.

The rearrangement links TRBV15 to TRBJ2-7. CDR3 length equals 13 residues. The germline V gene has CDR1 LNHNV and CDR2 YYDKDF (reference sequence). CDR3: CATSRSGSGEQYF.

The chain recombines TRBV12-3 or TRBV12-4 with TRBJ1-1. This CDR3 has 12 amino acids. The CDR3 loop is CASSAGNTEAFF.

The chain joins TRBV5-5 to TRBJ2-2; TCRdb picks TRBD2, but there is no DNA to check that call. Germline V gives CDR1 SGHKS, CDR2 YYEKEE (reference sequence). The CDR3 contains 16 residues. The CDR3 is CASSFRAVPNTGELFF.

This chain joins TRBV5-1 and TRBJ1-1. Germline CDR1 reads SGHRS; CDR2 reads YFSETQ. This CDR3 is built from 13 residues. The CDR3: CASSFGGLAEAFF.

This chain joins TRBV24-1 and TRBJ2-1; the D call from TCRdb, TRBD2, cannot be confirmed without DNA. Germline V gene lookup returns CDR1 KGHDR and CDR2 SFDVKD. The CDR3 is made up of 18 amino acids. The CDR3 region is CATSESLAGGTSGDEQFF.

V gene TRBV29-1 combines with J gene TRBJ2-7; TCRdb calls TRBD1, which cannot be checked without DNA. Germline values: CDR1 SQVTM, CDR2 ANQGSEA. This CDR3 contains 15 residues. The CDR3 sequence: CSVLGGDRDPYEQYF.

CDR3 in amino acids: CSAYSGTNSYEQYF. The chain links TRBV20-1 to TRBJ2-7; TCRdb's D call, TRBD1, is unchecked because there is no DNA. The germline V gene has CDR1 DFQATT and CDR2 SNEGSKA (reference sequence). This CDR3 has 14 amino acids.

The V gene is TRBV11-2, the J gene TRBJ2-3; there is no DNA to check the TCRdb D call of TRBD1. CDR3 length: 15 residues. Germline V CDR1 and CDR2: SGHAT, FQNNGV. The CDR3 loop reads CASSLVSHRTDTQYF.

V and J are TRBV4-2 and TRBJ2-7; TCRdb designates TRBD1, a call that cannot be tested without DNA. The CDR3 extends over 17 amino acids. The germline V gene encodes CDR1 LGHNA and CDR2 YNFKEQ. The CDR3: CASSQVTGDVGLYEQYF.

The chain has TRBV7-6 and TRBJ2-7; TCRdb's D call, TRBD1, is unchecked because there is no DNA. The length of the CDR3 is 14 residues. Germline V gene data show CDR1 as SGHVS and CDR2 as FNYEAQ. The CDR3 region is CASSYRDSSYEQYF. Filled out from reference TRBV7-6 and TRBJ2-7, the complete variable domain reads GAGVSQSPRYKVTKRGQDVALRCDPISGHVSLYWYRQALGQGPEFLTYFNYEAQQDKSGLPNDRFSAERPEGSISTLTIQRTEQRDSAMYRCASSYRDSSYEQYFGPGTRLTVT.

The J gene is TRBJ1-2, the V gene TRBV29-1; the TCRdb D gene call, TRBD1, has no DNA to confirm it. The germline gives CDR1 SQVTM, CDR2 ANQGSEA. CDR3 length: 16 residues. Here the CDR3 reads CSVENVRDPKGYGYTF.

This chain links TRBV9 with TRBJ1-1. The CDR3 is 12 amino acids. Germline CDR1 and CDR2: SGDLS and YYNGEE. The CDR3: CASGGGHTEAFF.